A single sample is the source of the 31 T cell receptor beta chains below, sequenced in a study of CD8 T cells in ankylosing spondylitis. MiXCR, applied by TCRdb to the 5' RACE reads, yields one record per CDR3 protein. This table has 300,000 to 400,000 distinct CDR3 sequences, about 9.9% appearing once. The sequenced sample consisted of blood, either unsorted or a sorted T cell fraction (not recorded which). These receptors were obtained from a female donor with ankylosing spondylitis or in good health (not recorded which).

There are many counts of this clonotype. The chain joins TRBV18 to TRBJ2-7; 11 nucleotides line up with TRBD2. The CDR3 spans 15 residues. Germline CDR1 is KGHSH and CDR2 is LQKENI. The J segment lost 3 bases and the V segment lost 4 bases, leaving 5 bases of the junction unmatched. CDR3 DNA: TGTGCCAGCTCACTCGGGACTAGCGGAATCTACGAGCAGTACTTC. Translated: CASSLGTSGIYEQYF.

This clonotype was found once. A much larger clone differs from this one at a single base, so this may be a read error. The CDR3 coding sequence is TGCATTGCCACCCGAGGGGGGGAAGCAGATACGCAGTATTTT. It translates to CIATRGGEADTQYF. The rearrangement uses TRBV20-1 and TRBJ2-3, with D perhaps matching TRBD2 (7 bases). Germline CDR1 reads DFQATT; CDR2 reads SNEGSKA (reference sequence). The CDR3 totals 14 residues.

This clonotype appeared many times. This rearrangement joins TRBV20-1 to TRBJ2-1; 8 nucleotides agree with TRBD2. The germline V gene has CDR1 DFQATT and CDR2 SNEGSKA (reference sequence). The trim removed 3 bases at V and 6 bases at J, leaving 1 base unmatched. CDR3 length: 12 amino acids. Here the CDR3 reads CSASTSGNEQFF. The CDR3 nucleotides are TGCAGTGCTAGTACTAGCGGCAATGAGCAGTTCTTC.

Many counts were recorded for this clonotype. Written as DNA, the CDR3 is TGTGCCAGCACCGAACAGGGATTTTCCTACAATGAGCAGTTCTTC. Translation gives CASTEQGFSYNEQFF. The V gene is TRBV5-6, the J gene TRBJ2-1; D might be TRBD1 (6 bases). Looked up from germline, CDR1 is SGHDT and CDR2 is YYEEEE. Trimming left V 6 bases short and J 1 base short, with 14 bases between. The CDR3 runs 15 residues.

In this sample, this clonotype turned up many times. This chain uses TRBV5-1 with TRBJ2-3; 10 bases align to TRBD2. The CDR3 loop spans 16 amino acids. Germline loops: CDR1 SGHRS, CDR2 YFSETQ. The trim removed 0 bases at V and 1 base at J, leaving 2 bases unmatched. CDR3 sequence reads: CASSLALAGGTDTQYF. DNA of the CDR3: TGCGCCAGCAGCTTGGCCCTAGCGGGGGGCACAGATACGCAGTATTTT.

This clonotype has at least ten counts. The chain is built from TRBV6-1 and TRBJ1-5; D is unclear. The CDR3 runs 13 residues. Germline CDR1 MNHNS, CDR2 SASEGT. V was cut by 8 bases and J by 5 bases, with 13 bases left in between. The CDR3 DNA sequence: TGTGCCAGCGACGAAGGCGGAGATCAGCCCCAGCATTTT. This translates into CASDEGGDQPQHF.

V and J are TRBV28 and TRBJ1-3; D is uncertain. This CDR3 contains 16 residues. The germline V gene has CDR1 MDHEN and CDR2 SYDVKM. V lost 6 bases to trimming and J lost 0 bases, with 15 bases between them. The CDR3 bases are TGTGCCAGCAGCCGCATTGGCGGCAGCTCTGGAAACACCATATATTTT. Translated, it gives CASSRIGGSSGNTIYF.

This clonotype was seen many times. The chain joins TRBV20-1 to TRBJ2-3; a weak D match, TRBD2 (5 bases). This CDR3 has 12 amino acids. The V gene lost 6 bases and the J gene lost 7 bases, with 14 bases spanning the gap. Germline-derived CDR1 and CDR2 are DFQATT and SNEGSKA (reference sequence). The CDR3 DNA follows: TGCAGTGCAGCGGCCCCGCAATATACGCAGTATTTT. Translation: CSAAAPQYTQYF.

A single count supports this clonotype. A much larger clone lies one base from this, so it may be a read error. The J gene is TRBJ1-1, the V gene TRBV10-3; D perhaps matches TRBD1 (6 bases). The CDR3 runs to 13 residues. CDR1 is ENHRY and CDR2 is SYGVKD in the germline V gene. The DNA for the CDR3 is TGTTCCATCAGTGAGGGGAGGGGGACTGAAGCTTTCTTT. Encoded protein: CSISEGRGTEAFF.

At least ten counts were recorded for this clonotype. The rearrangement joins TRBV20-1 to TRBJ2-1; the match to TRBD2 covers 7 bases. The CDR3 has 13 residues. CDR1 DFQATT and CDR2 SNEGSKA come from the germline V gene (reference sequence). CDR3 nucleotides: TGCAGCACAAGCACTAGCGCAAGGGGTGAGCAGTTCTTC. Translating it yields CSTSTSARGEQFF.

This clonotype was seen ten or more times. The genes are TRBV20-1 and TRBJ2-7, with no clear D. This CDR3 is built from 16 residues. Trimming cost V 6 bases and J 3 bases, with 24 bases left between them. Germline CDR1 reads DFQATT; CDR2 reads SNEGSKA (reference sequence). DNA for the CDR3: TGCAGTGCCATGGACCGTCTCGGGCTAGGGCTCTACGAGCAGTACTTC. It is translated as CSAMDRLGLGLYEQYF.

The V call is TRBV20-1, the J call TRBJ2-3; 13 bases are a match to TRBD2. Germline CDR1 DFQATT, CDR2 SNEGSKA (reference sequence). CDR3 length: 17 amino acids. V lost 1 base and J lost 5; bases outside the gene matches: 9. The CDR3, as DNA: TGCAGTGCTAGAGTGGGGACTAGCGGGGTGAGGGGAGATACGCAGTATTTT. Its translation is CSARVGTSGVRGDTQYF.

This clonotype has ten or more counts. J is TRBJ2-3 and V is TRBV10-3, with a possible D match to TRBD1 (6 bases). Germline CDR1 is ENHRY and CDR2 is SYGVKD. This CDR3 comprises 15 residues. Trimming pared 2 bases from V and 2 bases from J, leaving 11 bases between. Here the CDR3 DNA reads TGTGCCATCAGTGAGGCAGGGGCCCTCACAGATACGCAGTATTTT. Amino acids: CAISEAGALTDTQYF.

This clonotype was seen ten or more times. The chain links TRBV5-1 to TRBJ2-7; no clear D gene. The ends were cut back, 4 bases at V and 4 bases at J, with 15 bases in the middle. The V gene's germline CDR1 is SGHRS and CDR2 YFSETQ. The CDR3 loop spans 14 amino acids. DNA for the CDR3: TGCGCCAGCAGCCTTGGATCCGGAGAATACGAGCAGTACTTC. It is translated as CASSLGSGEYEQYF. Looking up the rest from reference TRBV5-1 and TRBJ2-7 gives the full variable domain: KAGVTQTPRYLIKTRGQQVTLSCSPISGHRSVSWYQQTPGQGLQFLFEYFSETQRNKGNFPGRFSGRQFSNSRSEMNVSTLELGDSALYLCASSLGSGEYEQYFGPGTRLTVT.

The chain combines TRBV28 with TRBJ1-1; D is unclear. The V gene's germline CDR1 is MDHEN and CDR2 SYDVKM. The CDR3 sequence is 13 residues long. The ends were cut back, 6 bases at V and 5 bases at J, with 13 bases in the middle. The CDR3 is CASSPLIRTEAFF. DNA for the CDR3: TGTGCCAGCAGCCCGTTAATCAGGACTGAAGCTTTCTTT.

This clonotype appeared a few times. This sequence joins TRBV24-1 and TRBJ2-7, with D uncertain. This CDR3 is built from 14 residues. The V end was cut by 3 bases, the J end by 0 bases, with 8 bases between. Looked up from germline, CDR1 is KGHDR and CDR2 is SFDVKD. The CDR3 reads CATSDAIRSYEQYF. DNA of the CDR3: TGTGCCACCAGTGATGCCATTCGCTCCTACGAGCAGTACTTC.

This clonotype was seen only a few times. CDR3: CASSQALTSGSYEQYF. The CDR3 DNA follows: TGTGCCAGCAGCCAGGCACTTACTAGCGGCTCCTACGAGCAGTACTTC. V usage is TRBV3-1 and J usage is TRBJ2-7; TRBD2 matches at 8 bases. Germline V CDR1 and CDR2: LGHDT, YNNKEL (reference sequence). The CDR3 loop spans 16 amino acids. The J segment lost 0 bases and the V segment lost 3 bases, leaving 7 bases of the junction unmatched.

J is TRBJ1-2 and V is TRBV20-1, with a weak D call TRBD1 (5 bases). The germline gives CDR1 DFQATT, CDR2 SNEGSKA (reference sequence). V was clipped by 5 bases and J by 4 bases, with 29 bases between them. This CDR3 has 18 amino acids. The CDR3 protein is CSASPIGTTSITVYGYTF. DNA of the CDR3: TGCAGTGCTTCACCCATAGGGACCACCTCCATAACAGTCTATGGCTACACCTTC.

Many counts were recorded for this clonotype. J is TRBJ2-6 and V is TRBV6-1; D tentatively reads TRBD1 or TRBD2 (5 bases each). The CDR3 runs 17 residues. The V gene's germline CDR1 is MNHNS and CDR2 SASEGT. V was trimmed by 8 bases and J by 2 bases, leaving 19 bases between them. CDR3 nucleotide sequence: TGTGCCAGCTCATGGGAGAGAGGGGCTGCTGGGGCCAACGTCCTGACTTTC. Its translation: CASSWERGAAGANVLTF.

This clonotype occurred many times. The chain joins TRBV6-4 to TRBJ2-2; 8 positions agree with TRBD2. Germline values: CDR1 MRHNA, CDR2 SNTAGT. Trimming at V came to 0 bases and at J to 4 bases, leaving 7 bases not matched to a gene. The CDR3 totals 17 residues. The DNA for the CDR3 is TGTGCCAGCAGTGACTCCGAGCGGGAGTTGATCACCGGGGAGCTGTTTTTT. Protein sequence: CASSDSERELITGELFF.

This clonotype occurred many times. The genes are TRBV12-3 or TRBV12-4 and TRBJ1-2, with D unresolved. CDR3 length: 13 residues. Deletions cut 5 bases from V and 7 bases from J, with 14 bases between. DNA of the CDR3: TGTGCCAGCAGTCCCCGACTCTATGGTGGCTACACCTTC. Translation gives CASSPRLYGGYTF.

This clonotype was detected a few times. The chain uses TRBV20-1 and TRBJ2-7; D remains unclear. Trimming left V 0 bases short and J 2 bases short, with 11 bases between. Per the germline V gene, CDR1 is DFQATT and CDR2 is SNEGSKA (reference sequence). The CDR3 extends over 14 amino acids. The DNA for the CDR3 is TGCAGTGCTAGAGAAAGGACCGCCGCCTACGAGCAGTACTTC. Residues: CSARERTAAYEQYF.

This clonotype was found many times. V and J are TRBV6-4 and TRBJ2-3; 9 nucleotides agree with TRBD1. The CDR3 is 15 amino acids. Trimming at V came to 4 bases and at J to 4 bases, leaving 6 bases not matched to a gene. Looked up from germline, CDR1 is MRHNA and CDR2 is SNTAGT. The CDR3 sequence: CASSGTGGRADTQYF. The CDR3 nucleotides read TGTGCCAGCAGTGGAACAGGGGGCCGGGCAGATACGCAGTATTTT.

Turning to this clonotype: Being one base from a much bigger clone, this may be a read error. The chain joins TRBV12-3 or TRBV12-4 to TRBJ1-1; D perhaps matches TRBD1 (5 bases). V was shortened by 2 bases and J by 3 bases, with 10 bases between the two germline ends. The CDR3 loop spans 14 amino acids. The chain's CDR3 is CASSLLLGDTEAFF. For the CDR3, the DNA is TGTGCCAGCAGTTTACTTTTGGGGGACACTGAAGCTTTCTTT.

This clonotype was picked up many times. The CDR3 DNA follows: TGTGCCAGCAGTGCGGGGGCTAGCAATCAGCCCCAGCATTTT. This gives the protein CASSAGASNQPQHF. The rearrangement links TRBV2 to TRBJ1-5; TRBD1 might be the D (6 bases). The CDR3 is made up of 14 amino acids. Between the trimmed V and J ends, which lost 4 bases and 0 bases, there was a span of 7 bases. The germline gives CDR1 SNHLY, CDR2 FYNNEI.

This clonotype was detected ten times or more. This rearrangement joins TRBV7-2 to TRBJ1-5; D remains unclear. CDR1 and CDR2 from the germline V gene are SGHTA and FQGNSA. The CDR3 spans 13 residues. Trimming shortened V by 6 bases and J by 7 bases, and 13 bases separated the two germline ends. The CDR3 DNA reads as TGTGCCAGCAGTCTGGCCCAAAGGCAGCCCCAGCATTTT. Protein: CASSLAQRQPQHF.

The genes are TRBV20-1 and TRBJ1-2; D uncertain. Trimming stripped 2 bases from V and 3 bases from J, with 13 bases between. The germline gives CDR1 DFQATT, CDR2 SNEGSKA (reference sequence). The CDR3 has 14 residues. The CDR3 DNA follows: TGCAGTGCTAGACAAACGGGTCGCTACTATGGCTACACCTTC. This encodes CSARQTGRYYGYTF.

This clonotype was counted many times. V gene TRBV19 combines with J gene TRBJ2-1, with D possibly TRBD1 on 6 matching bases. This CDR3 spans 15 amino acids. Germline V CDR1 and CDR2: LNHDA, SQIVND (reference sequence). V dropped 5 bases and J dropped 7 bases, with 18 bases sitting between them. CDR3: CASSVDRNSWNEQFF. For the CDR3, the DNA is TGTGCCAGTAGTGTCGACAGGAATTCGTGGAATGAGCAGTTCTTC. Variable domain in full (rest from reference TRBV19 and TRBJ2-1): DGGITQSPKYLFRKEGQNVTLSCEQNLNHDAMYWYRQDPGQGLRLIYYSQIVNDFQKGDIAEGYSVSREKKESFPLTVTSAQKNPTAFYLCASSVDRNSWNEQFFGPGTRLTVL.

This clonotype was picked up a small number of times. The chain carries TRBV4-2 and TRBJ2-7, with 9 bases matching TRBD1. Germline assignment: CDR1 LGHNA and CDR2 YNFKEQ. V was clipped by 1 base and J by 0 bases; unmatched bases: 7. This CDR3 is built from 17 residues. The CDR3 here is CASSQGGGQGISYEQYF. CDR3 DNA sequence: TGTGCCAGCAGCCAAGGCGGCGGACAGGGGATCTCCTACGAGCAGTACTTC.

The rearrangement uses TRBV15 and TRBJ2-3; D is unresolved. V dropped 5 bases and J dropped 3 bases, with 15 bases sitting between them. The germline CDR1 and CDR2 sequences are LNHNV and YYDKDF (reference sequence). The length of the CDR3 is 15 residues. The CDR3 DNA is TGTGCCACCAGCGGACCCGCCCGGGTGACAGATACGCAGTATTTT. It yields the protein CATSGPARVTDTQYF.

This clonotype showed up just a few times. V and J are TRBV5-6 and TRBJ2-5, with 11 bases identical to TRBD2. Germline CDR1 SGHDT, CDR2 YYEEEE. This CDR3 region has 17 residues. The V segment lost 0 bases and the J segment 5 bases; nucleotides outside the gene matches: 9. CDR3 sequence reads: CASSLGLAGNIAETQYF. The CDR3 DNA sequence: TGTGCCAGCAGCTTGGGACTAGCGGGAAACATCGCGGAGACCCAGTACTTC.